The rows below give T cell receptor beta chains drawn from one sample of a study of T cell repertoires in cytomegalovirus infection. TCRdb re-called the reads with MiXCR, one entry per CDR3 protein. This sample carries approximately 590,000 distinct CDR3 sequences, under 45% of them seen once, and the ten largest clones take about 46%. Which antigens these TCRs recognize remains unknown. Specimen: cultured PBMCs, collected from culture after CMV antigen stimulation. The receptor set was obtained from a human donor in good health (CMV status not recorded). Some clones in this sample may be carry-over from other donors' samples. Each CDR3 is given with its conserved first and last residue. A D gene is named only where the DNA matches it firmly. The listing skips clone size in some rows; elsewhere it reads once, few, many or a size class.

size	D	V	J	CDR3	DNA
NA	TRBD2	TRBV5-4	TRBJ2-5	CASSRAGGSWETQYF	TGTGCCAGCAGCCGCGCGGGGGGAAGCTGGGAGACCCAGTACTTC
NA	TRBD2	TRBV7-2	TRBJ2-1	CASSRGLANPFF	TGTGCCAGCAGCAGAGGACTAGCCAATCCGTTCTTC
NA	TRBD1	TRBV19	TRBJ1-5	CASSTVQGGPDQPQHF	TGTGCCAGTAGCACTGTCCAGGGGGGACCCGATCAGCCCCAGCATTTT
once	NA	TRBV2	TRBJ2-1	CASSERWQPSYNEQFF	TGTGCCAGCAGTGAAAGGTGGCAGCCCTCCTACAATGAGCAGTTCTTC
few	NA	TRBV7-2	TRBJ1-3	CASSFGGQGNTIYF	TGTGCCAGCAGCTTCGGGGGCCAGGGAAACACCATATATTTT
many	TRBD2	TRBV7-2	TRBJ2-1	CASSLEVGRASEQFF	TGTGCCAGCAGCTTAGAAGTGGGGAGGGCCAGCGAGCAGTTCTTC
few	NA	TRBV7-6	TRBJ1-4	CASSPRSGINEKLFF	TGTGCCAGCAGCCCCCGGAGCGGGATTAATGAAAAACTGTTTTTT
NA	TRBD2	TRBV29-1	TRBJ2-1	CSVKTSGGYNEQFF	TGCAGCGTGAAAACTAGCGGTGGTTACAATGAGCAGTTCTTC
NA	NA	TRBV7-9	TRBJ2-5	CASTVFETQYF	TGTGCCAGCACCGTTTTTGAGACCCAGTACTTC
few	TRBD2	TRBV7-8	TRBJ2-4	CASSLPLAGVGGVAKNIQYF	TGTGCCAGCAGCCTCCCACTAGCGGGAGTGGGTGGGGTAGCCAAAAACATTCAGTACTTC
NA	TRBD2	TRBV6-1	TRBJ2-1	CASSPRGESYNEQFF	TGTGCCAGCAGCCCCCGGGGGGAATCCTACAATGAGCAGTTCTTC
NA	TRBD2	TRBV2	TRBJ2-5	CASSEGTSRSVAQYF	TGTGCCAGCAGTGAAGGGACTAGCCGCTCGGTGGCCCAGTACTTC
few	NA	TRBV12-3/TRBV12-4	TRBJ1-2	CASSWTNRRDGDF	TGTGCCAGCAGTTGGACCAACCGACGGGACGGGGACTTC
NA	NA	TRBV7-2	TRBJ1-5	CASSLAGSRNDQPQHF	TGTGCCAGCAGCTTAGCGGGGAGTAGAAACGATCAGCCCCAGCATTTT
NA	TRBD1	TRBV10-3	TRBJ2-5	CAIKETGKETQYF	TGTGCCATCAAAGAGACAGGGAAAGAGACCCAGTACTTC
few	NA	TRBV7-2	TRBJ1-4	CASSAGTNEKLFF	TGTGCCAGCAGCGCCGGGACTAATGAAAAACTGTTTTTT
NA	TRBD2	TRBV29-1	TRBJ2-5	CSVVSLAGVGMLQETQYF	TGCAGCGTTGTCTCGCTAGCGGGAGTCGGTATGCTCCAAGAGACCCAGTACTTC
NA	NA	TRBV24-1	TRBJ1-5	CATSGLDSNQPQHF	TGTGCCACCAGTGGTTTAGATAGCAATCAGCCCCAGCATTTT
few	NA	TRBV20-1	TRBJ2-7	CSLQGGGPFYEQYF	TGCAGTCTCCAAGGGGGAGGGCCATTCTACGAGCAGTACTTC
NA	TRBD1	TRBV19	TRBJ2-2	CASSILGQVVNTGELFF	TGTGCCAGTAGTATTTTGGGACAGGTAGTGAACACCGGGGAGCTGTTTTTT
once	NA	TRBV12-3/TRBV12-4	TRBJ1-3	CASRVTALSGNTIYF	TGTGCCAGCAGAGTAACAGCCCTCTCTGGAAACACCATATATTTT
NA	NA	TRBV7-2	TRBJ2-1	CASSRSRERDNEQFF	TGTGCCAGCAGCCGAAGCAGGGAGAGGGACAATGAGCAGTTCTTC
NA	NA	TRBV12-3/TRBV12-4	TRBJ1-6	CASSLMAGHLRSSYNSPLHF	TGTGCCAGCAGTTTAATGGCGGGACACCTCCGGAGCTCCTATAATTCACCCCTCCACTTT
few	NA	TRBV7-2	TRBJ1-5	CASSLGRVWNQPQHF	TGTGCCAGCAGCTTAGGCAGGGTATGGAATCAGCCCCAGCATTTT
NA	TRBD1	TRBV5-6	TRBJ1-1	CASSSETGFGTEAFF	TGTGCCAGCAGCTCGGAGACAGGGTTTGGCACTGAAGCTTTCTTT
NA	NA	TRBV20-1	TRBJ1-1	CSARPGPGTEAFF	TGCAGTGCTAGACCGGGACCGGGCACTGAAGCTTTCTTT
few	NA	TRBV12-3/TRBV12-4	TRBJ1-1	CATHGGGPNTEAFF	TGTGCCACCCACGGGGGGGGCCCGAACACTGAAGCTTTCTTT